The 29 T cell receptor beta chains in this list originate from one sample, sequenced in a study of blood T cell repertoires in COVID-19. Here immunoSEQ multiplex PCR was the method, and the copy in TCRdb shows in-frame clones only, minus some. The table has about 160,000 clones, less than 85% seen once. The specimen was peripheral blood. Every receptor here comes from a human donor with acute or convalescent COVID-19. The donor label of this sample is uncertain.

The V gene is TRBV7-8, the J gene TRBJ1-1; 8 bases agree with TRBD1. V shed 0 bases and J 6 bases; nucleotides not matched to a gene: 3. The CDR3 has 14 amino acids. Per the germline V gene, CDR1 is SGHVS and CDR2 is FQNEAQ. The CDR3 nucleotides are TGTGCCAGCAGCTTAGCTCAGGGGGCTGCTGAAGCTTTCTTT. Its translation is CASSLAQGAAEAFF. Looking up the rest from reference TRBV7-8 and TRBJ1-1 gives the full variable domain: GAGVSQSPRYKVAKRGQDVALRCDPISGHVSLFWYQQALGQGPEFLTYFQNEAQLDKSGLPSDRFFAERPEGSVSTLKIQRTQQEDSAVYLCASSLAQGAAEAFFGQGTRLTVV.

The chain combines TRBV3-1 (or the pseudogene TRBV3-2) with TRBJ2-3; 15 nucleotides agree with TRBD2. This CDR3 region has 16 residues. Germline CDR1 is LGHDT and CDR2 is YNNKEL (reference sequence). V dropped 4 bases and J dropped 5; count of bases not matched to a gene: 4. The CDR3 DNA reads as TGTGCCAGCAGCCCGCGGACTAGCGGGGGGGGAGATACGCAGTATTTT. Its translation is CASSPRTSGGGDTQYF.

The CDR3 sequence is CSVMTAINQPQHF. The DNA of the CDR3 is TGCAGCGTCATGACAGCCATTAATCAGCCCCAGCATTTT. The V gene is TRBV29-1, the J gene TRBJ1-5; D perhaps matches TRBD1 (5 bases). Per the germline V gene, CDR1 is SQVTM and CDR2 is ANQGSEA. V was cut by 6 bases and J by 4 bases, with 13 bases left in between. The CDR3 is made up of 13 amino acids.

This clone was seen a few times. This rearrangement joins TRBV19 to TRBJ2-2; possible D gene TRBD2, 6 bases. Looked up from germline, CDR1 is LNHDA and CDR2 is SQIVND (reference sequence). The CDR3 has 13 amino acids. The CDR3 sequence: CATDDGGTGELFF. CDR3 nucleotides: TGTGCGACCGATGACGGGGGCACCGGGGAGCTGTTTTTT.

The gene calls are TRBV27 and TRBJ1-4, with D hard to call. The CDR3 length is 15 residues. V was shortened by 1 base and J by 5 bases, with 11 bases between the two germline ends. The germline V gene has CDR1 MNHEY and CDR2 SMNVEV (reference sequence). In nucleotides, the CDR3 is TGTGCCAGCAGTTTATATAACAGCCGAAATGAAAAACTGTTTTTT. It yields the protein CASSLYNSRNEKLFF.

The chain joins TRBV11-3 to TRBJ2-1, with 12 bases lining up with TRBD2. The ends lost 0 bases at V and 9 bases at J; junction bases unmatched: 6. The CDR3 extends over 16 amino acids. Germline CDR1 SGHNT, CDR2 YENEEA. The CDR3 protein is CASSLEASGGAGEQFF. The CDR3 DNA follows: TGTGCCAGCAGCTTAGAAGCTAGCGGGGGGGCCGGTGAGCAGTTCTTC.

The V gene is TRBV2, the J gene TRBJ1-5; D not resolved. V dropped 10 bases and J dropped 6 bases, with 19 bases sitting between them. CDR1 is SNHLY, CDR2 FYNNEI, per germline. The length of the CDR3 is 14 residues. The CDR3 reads CATSRGQDGQPQHF. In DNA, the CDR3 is TGTGCCACGTCACGCGGGCAGGACGGTCAGCCCCAGCATTTT.

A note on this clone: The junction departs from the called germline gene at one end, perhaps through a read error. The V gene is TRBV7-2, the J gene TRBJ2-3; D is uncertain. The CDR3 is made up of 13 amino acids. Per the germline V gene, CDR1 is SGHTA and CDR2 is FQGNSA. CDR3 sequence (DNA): TGTGCCAGCACACACTCAGGCACATATACGCAGTATTTT. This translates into CASTHSGTYTQYF.

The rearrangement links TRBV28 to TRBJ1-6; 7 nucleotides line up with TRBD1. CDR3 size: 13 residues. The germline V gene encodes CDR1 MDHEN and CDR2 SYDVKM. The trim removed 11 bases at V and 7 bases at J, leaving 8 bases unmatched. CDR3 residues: CAVPGQLNSPLHF. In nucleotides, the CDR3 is TGTGCCGTCCCGGGACAGCTAAATTCACCCCTCCACTTT. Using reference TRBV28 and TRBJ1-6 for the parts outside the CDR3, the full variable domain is DVKVTQSSRYLVKRTGEKVFLECVQDMDHENMFWYRQDPGLGLRLIYFSYDVKMKEKGDIPEGYSVSREKKERFSLILESASTNQTSMYLCAVPGQLNSPLHFGNGTRLTVT.

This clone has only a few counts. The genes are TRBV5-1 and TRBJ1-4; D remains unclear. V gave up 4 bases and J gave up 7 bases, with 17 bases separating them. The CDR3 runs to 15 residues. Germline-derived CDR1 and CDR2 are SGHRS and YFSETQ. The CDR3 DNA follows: TGCGCCAGCAGCCCCAACCAGGTGACATTTGAAAAACTGTTTTTT. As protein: CASSPNQVTFEKLFF.

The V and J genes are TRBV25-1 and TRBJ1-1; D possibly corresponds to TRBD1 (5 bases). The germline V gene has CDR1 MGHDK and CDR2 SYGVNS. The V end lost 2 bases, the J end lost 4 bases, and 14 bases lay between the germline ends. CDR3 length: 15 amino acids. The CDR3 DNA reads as TGTGCCAGCAGTGAAGGTAGGGGTTGGGTCACTGAAGCTTTCTTT. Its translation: CASSEGRGWVTEAFF.

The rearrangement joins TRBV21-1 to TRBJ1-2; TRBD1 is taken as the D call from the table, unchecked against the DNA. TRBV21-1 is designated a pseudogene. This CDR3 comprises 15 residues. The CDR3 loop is CASSKEYSSNYGYTF. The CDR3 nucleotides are TGTGCCAGCAGCAAAGAGTACAGTTCCAACTATGGCTACACCTTC.

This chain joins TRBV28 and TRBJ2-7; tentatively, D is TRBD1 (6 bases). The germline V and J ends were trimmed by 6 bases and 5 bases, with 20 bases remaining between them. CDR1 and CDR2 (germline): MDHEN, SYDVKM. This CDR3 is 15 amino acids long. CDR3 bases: TGTGCCAGCAGCCATGGGACAAATATTGCCCACGAGCAGTACTTC. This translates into CASSHGTNIAHEQYF.

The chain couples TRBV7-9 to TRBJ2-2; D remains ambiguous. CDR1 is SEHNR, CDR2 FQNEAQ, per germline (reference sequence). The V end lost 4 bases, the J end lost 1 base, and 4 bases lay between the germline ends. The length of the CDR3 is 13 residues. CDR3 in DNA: TGTGCCAGCAGCTACAGGAACACCGGGGAGCTGTTTTTT. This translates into CASSYRNTGELFF.

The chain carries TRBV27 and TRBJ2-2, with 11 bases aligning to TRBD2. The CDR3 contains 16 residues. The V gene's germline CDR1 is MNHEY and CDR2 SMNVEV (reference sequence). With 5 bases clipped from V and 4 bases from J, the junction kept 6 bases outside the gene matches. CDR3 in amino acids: CASSIRGTSGTGELFF. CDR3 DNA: TGTGCCAGCAGTATCCGTGGGACTAGCGGCACCGGGGAGCTGTTTTTT.

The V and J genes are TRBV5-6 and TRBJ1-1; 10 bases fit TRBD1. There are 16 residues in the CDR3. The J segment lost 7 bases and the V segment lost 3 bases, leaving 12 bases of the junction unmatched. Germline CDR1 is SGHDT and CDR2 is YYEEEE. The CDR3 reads CASSSSDRGFQGEAFF. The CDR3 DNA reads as TGTGCCAGCAGCTCGTCGGACAGGGGGTTTCAAGGTGAAGCTTTCTTT.

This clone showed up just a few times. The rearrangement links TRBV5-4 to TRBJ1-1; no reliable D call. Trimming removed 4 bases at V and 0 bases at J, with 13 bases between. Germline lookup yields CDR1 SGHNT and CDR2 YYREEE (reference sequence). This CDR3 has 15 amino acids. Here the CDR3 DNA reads TGTGCCAGCAGCATAGGTACAGCTTTGAACACTGAAGCTTTCTTT. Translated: CASSIGTALNTEAFF.

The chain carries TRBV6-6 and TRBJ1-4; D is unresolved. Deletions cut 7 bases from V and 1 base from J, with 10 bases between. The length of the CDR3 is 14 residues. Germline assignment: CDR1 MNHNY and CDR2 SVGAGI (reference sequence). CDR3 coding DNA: TGTGCCAGCACACCGGGATTAACTAATGAAAAACTGTTTTTT. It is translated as CASTPGLTNEKLFF.

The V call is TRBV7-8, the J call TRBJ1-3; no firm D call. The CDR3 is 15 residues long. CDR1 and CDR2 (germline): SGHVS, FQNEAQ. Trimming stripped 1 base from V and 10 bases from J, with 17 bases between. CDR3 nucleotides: TGTGCCAGCAGCTTAGGAGGGAACTCGTTCGGAACCATATATTTT. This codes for CASSLGGNSFGTIYF.

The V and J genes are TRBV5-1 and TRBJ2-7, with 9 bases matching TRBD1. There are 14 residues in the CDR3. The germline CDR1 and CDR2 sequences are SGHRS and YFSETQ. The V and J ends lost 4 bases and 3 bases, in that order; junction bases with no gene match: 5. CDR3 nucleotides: TGCGCCAGCAGCACACAGGGGGCACGCTACGAGCAGTACTTC. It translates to CASSTQGARYEQYF. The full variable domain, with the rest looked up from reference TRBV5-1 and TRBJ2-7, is KAGVTQTPRYLIKTRGQQVTLSCSPISGHRSVSWYQQTPGQGLQFLFEYFSETQRNKGNFPGRFSGRQFSNSRSEMNVSTLELGDSALYLCASSTQGARYEQYFGPGTRLTVT.

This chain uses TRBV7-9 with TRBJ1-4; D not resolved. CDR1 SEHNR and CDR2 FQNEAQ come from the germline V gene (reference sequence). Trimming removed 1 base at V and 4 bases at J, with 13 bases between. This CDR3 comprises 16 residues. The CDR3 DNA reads TGTGCCAGCAGCTTAGATTCCGCGGGAAGTAATGAAAAACTGTTTTTT. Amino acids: CASSLDSAGSNEKLFF.

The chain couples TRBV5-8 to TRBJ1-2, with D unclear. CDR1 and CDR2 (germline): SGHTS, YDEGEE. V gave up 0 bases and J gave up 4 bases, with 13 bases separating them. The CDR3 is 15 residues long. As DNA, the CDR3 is TGTGCCAGCAGCTTGGTGGGTCGGGAGGCCTATGGCTACACCTTC. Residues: CASSLVGREAYGYTF.

The CDR3 coding sequence is TGTGCCAGCAGCCGAGGGAGCGGGAACACCGGGGAGCTGTTTTTT. It codes for CASSRGSGNTGELFF. V gene TRBV5-4 combines with J gene TRBJ2-2; a possible D gene is TRBD2 (5 bases). Germline loops: CDR1 SGHNT, CDR2 YYREEE (reference sequence). There are 15 residues in the CDR3. Trimming stripped 4 bases from V and 1 base from J, with 11 bases between.

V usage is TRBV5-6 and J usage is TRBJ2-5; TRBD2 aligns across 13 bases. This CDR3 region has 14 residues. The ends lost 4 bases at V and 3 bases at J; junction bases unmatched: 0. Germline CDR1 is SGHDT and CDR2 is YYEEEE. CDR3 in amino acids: CASSTSGREETQYF. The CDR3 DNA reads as TGTGCCAGCAGCACTAGCGGGAGGGAAGAGACCCAGTACTTC.

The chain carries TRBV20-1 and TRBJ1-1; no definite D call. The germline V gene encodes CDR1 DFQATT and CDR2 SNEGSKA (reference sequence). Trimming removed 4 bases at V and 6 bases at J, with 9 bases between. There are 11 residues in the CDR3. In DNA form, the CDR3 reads TGCAGTGCTACAACGGGGTCTGAAGCTTTCTTT. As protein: CSATTGSEAFF.

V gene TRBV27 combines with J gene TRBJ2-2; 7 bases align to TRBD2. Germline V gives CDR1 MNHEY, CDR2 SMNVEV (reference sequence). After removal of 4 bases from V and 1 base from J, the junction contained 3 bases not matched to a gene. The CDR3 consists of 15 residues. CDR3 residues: CASSSWGGNTGELFF. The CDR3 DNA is TGTGCCAGCAGTTCGTGGGGGGGGAACACCGGGGAGCTGTTTTTT.

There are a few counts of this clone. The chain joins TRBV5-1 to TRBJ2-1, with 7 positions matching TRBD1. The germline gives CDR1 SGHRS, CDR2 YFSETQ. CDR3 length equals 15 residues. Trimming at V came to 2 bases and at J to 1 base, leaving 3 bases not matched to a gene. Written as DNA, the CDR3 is TGCGCCAGCAGCTTAGGACAGGTTTCCTACAATGAGCAGTTCTTC. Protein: CASSLGQVSYNEQFF.

CDR3 nucleotides: TGTGCCAGCAGCCACGGAGCTATAGAAAACATTCAGTACTTC. This gives the protein CASSHGAIENIQYF. The chain has TRBV7-2 and TRBJ2-4; no firm D call. Germline CDR1 is SGHTA and CDR2 is FQGNSA. With 5 bases removed from V and 5 bases from J, the gap between germline ends came to 13 bases. The CDR3 spans 14 residues.

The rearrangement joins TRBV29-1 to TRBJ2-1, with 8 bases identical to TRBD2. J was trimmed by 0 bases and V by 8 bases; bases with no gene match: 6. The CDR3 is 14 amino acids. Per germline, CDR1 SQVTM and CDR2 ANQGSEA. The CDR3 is CSTQRGSSYNEQFF. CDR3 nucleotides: TGCAGCACCCAGCGGGGGAGCTCCTACAATGAGCAGTTCTTC.